The text below deals with one T cell receptor (beta chain). As yet, its antigen is unknown. This record belongs to a study of T cells after yellow fever vaccination. General study results and limits: Bulk-population clonotypes that are abundant could appear as contaminants in FACS-sorted repertoires.

TCRdb passed the 5' RACE reads through MiXCR, listing each CDR3 protein once. The sample comprises some 300,000 distinct CDR3 sequences, about 10% of which are singletons, and around 3.1% rests with the top ten. This CDR3 is 14 amino acids long. This TCR came from a man aged 18 to 35 who received the YFV17D yellow fever vaccine. The chain carries TRBV21-1 and TRBJ1-5; no check of the table's D call, TRBD1, against the DNA was made. TRBV21-1 is marked as a pseudogene. The sequences come from CD4+ T cells sorted from PBMCs, collected 5 days after the yellow fever booster vaccination. The CDR3 is CASPKGGAGQPQHF. CDR3 sequence (DNA): TGTGCCAGCCCTAAAGGGGGGGCCGGGCAGCCCCAGCATTTT.